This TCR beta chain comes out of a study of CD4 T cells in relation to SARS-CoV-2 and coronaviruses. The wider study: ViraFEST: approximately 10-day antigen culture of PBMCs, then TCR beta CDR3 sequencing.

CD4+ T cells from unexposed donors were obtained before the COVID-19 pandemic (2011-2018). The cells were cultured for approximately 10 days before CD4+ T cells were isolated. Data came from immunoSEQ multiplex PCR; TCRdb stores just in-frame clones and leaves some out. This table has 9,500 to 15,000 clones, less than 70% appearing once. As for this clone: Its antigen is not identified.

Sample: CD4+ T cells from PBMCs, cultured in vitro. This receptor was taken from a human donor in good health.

The DNA for the CDR3 is TGTGCCAGCAGCCTTCTCCGGGACAGGGGGCCTGAAGCTTTCTTT. Residues: CASSLLRDRGPEAFF. The rearrangement uses TRBV3-1 (or the pseudogene TRBV3-2) and TRBJ1-1; 12 nucleotides line up with TRBD1. This CDR3 contains 15 residues. V gave up 4 bases and J gave up 6 bases; unmatched junction bases: 6. Germline values: CDR1 LGHDT, CDR2 YNNKEL (reference sequence).